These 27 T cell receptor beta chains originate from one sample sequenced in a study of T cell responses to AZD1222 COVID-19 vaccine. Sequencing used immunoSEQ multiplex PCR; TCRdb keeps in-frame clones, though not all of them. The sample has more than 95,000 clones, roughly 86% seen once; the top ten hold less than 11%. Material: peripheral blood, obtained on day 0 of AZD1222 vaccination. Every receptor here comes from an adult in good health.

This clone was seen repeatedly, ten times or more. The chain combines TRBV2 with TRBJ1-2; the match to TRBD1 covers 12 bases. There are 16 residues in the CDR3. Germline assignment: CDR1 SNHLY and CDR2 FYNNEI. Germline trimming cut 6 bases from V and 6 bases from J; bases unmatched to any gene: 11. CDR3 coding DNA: TGTGCCAGCAGATACCCCGGGACAGGGGGCGAGGATGGCTACACCTTC. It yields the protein CASRYPGTGGEDGYTF.

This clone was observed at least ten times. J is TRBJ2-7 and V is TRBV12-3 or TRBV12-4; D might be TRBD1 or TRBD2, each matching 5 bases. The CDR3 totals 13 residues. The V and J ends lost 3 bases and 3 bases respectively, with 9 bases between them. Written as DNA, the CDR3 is TGTGCCAGCAGTTTGGGACCGGGCTACGAGCAGTACTTC. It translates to CASSLGPGYEQYF.

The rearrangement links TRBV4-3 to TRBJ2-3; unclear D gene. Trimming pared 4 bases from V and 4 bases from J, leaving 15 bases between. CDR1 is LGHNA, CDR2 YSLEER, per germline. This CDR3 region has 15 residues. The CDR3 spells CASSRQFEVPDTQYF. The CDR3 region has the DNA TGCGCCAGCAGCCGCCAATTCGAGGTCCCAGATACGCAGTATTTT.

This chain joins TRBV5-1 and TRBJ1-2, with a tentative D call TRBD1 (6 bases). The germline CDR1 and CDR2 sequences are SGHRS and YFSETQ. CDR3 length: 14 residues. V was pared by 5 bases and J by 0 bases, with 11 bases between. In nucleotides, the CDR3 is TGCGCCAGCAGACTGGAGGGGGCTAACTATGGCTACACCTTC. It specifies CASRLEGANYGYTF.

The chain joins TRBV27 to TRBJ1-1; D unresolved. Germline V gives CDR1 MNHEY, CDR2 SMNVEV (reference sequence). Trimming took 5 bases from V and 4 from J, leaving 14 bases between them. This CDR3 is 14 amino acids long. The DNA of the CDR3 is TGTGCCAGCAGTCCCTCGACGGGCTTCACTGAAGCTTTCTTT. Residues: CASSPSTGFTEAFF.

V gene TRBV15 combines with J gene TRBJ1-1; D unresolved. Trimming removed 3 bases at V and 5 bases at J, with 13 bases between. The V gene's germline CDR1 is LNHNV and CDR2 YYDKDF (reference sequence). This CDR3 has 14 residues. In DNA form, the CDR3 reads TGTGCCACCAGCAGCCCTGCGGCAGGAACTGAAGCTTTCTTT. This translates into CATSSPAAGTEAFF.

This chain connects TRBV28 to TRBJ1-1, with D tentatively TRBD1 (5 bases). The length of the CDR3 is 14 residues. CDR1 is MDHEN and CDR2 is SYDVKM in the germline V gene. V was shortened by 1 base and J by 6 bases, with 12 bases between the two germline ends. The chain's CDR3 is CASSLYGAQAEAFF. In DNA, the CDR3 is TGTGCCAGCAGTTTATACGGGGCTCAGGCTGAAGCTTTCTTT.

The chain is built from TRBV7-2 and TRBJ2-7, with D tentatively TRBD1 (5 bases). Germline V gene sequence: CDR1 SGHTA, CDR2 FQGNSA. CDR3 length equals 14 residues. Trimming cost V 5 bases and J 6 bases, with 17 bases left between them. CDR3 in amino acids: CASSQSMGRFEQYF. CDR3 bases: TGTGCCAGCAGCCAATCTATGGGGCGCTTCGAGCAGTACTTC.

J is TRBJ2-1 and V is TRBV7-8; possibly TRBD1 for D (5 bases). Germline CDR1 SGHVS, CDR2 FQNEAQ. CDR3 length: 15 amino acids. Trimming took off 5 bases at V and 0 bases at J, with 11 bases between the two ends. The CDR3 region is CASSPRRGSYNEQFF. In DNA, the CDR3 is TGTGCCAGCAGCCCGAGAAGGGGCTCCTACAATGAGCAGTTCTTC.

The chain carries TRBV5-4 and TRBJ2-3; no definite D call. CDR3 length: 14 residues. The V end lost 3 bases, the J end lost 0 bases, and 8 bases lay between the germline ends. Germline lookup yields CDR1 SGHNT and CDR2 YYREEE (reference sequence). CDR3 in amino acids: CASSSPPSTDTQYF. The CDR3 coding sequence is TGTGCCAGCAGCTCCCCCCCTAGCACAGATACGCAGTATTTT. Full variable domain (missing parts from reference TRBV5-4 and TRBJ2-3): ETGVTQSPTHLIKTRGQQVTLRCSSQSGHNTVSWYQQALGQGPQFIFQYYREEENGRGNFPPRFSGLQFPNYSSELNVNALELDDSALYLCASSSPPSTDTQYFGPGTRLTVL.

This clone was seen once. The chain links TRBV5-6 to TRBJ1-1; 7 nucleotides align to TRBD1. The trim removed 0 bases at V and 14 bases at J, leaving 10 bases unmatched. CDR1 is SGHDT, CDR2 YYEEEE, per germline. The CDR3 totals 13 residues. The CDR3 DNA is TGTGCCAGCAGCTTGGACAGGGGTACGGGATACTTCTTT. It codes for CASSLDRGTGYFF.

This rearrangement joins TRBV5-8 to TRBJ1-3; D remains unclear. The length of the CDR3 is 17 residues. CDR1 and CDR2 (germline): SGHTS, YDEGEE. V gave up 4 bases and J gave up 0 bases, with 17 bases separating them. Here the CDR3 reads CASSALGNPYSGNTIYF. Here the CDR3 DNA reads TGTGCCAGCAGCGCTCTGGGCAATCCTTACTCTGGAAACACCATATATTTT.

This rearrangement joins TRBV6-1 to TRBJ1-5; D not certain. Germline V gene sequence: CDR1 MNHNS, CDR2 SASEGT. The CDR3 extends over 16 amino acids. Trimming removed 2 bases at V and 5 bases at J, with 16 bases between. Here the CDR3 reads CASSEWEGHPDQPQHF. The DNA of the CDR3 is TGTGCCAGCAGTGAATGGGAAGGGCACCCCGATCAGCCCCAGCATTTT.

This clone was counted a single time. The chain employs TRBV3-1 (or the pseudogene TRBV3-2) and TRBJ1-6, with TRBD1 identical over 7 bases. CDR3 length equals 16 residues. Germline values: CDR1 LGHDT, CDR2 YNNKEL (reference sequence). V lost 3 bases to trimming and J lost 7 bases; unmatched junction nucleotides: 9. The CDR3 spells CASSQRPRGPNSPLHF. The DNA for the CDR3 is TGTGCCAGCAGCCAGCGGCCGAGGGGGCCGAATTCACCCCTCCACTTT.

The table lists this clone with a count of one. The DNA for the CDR3 is TGTGCCAGCTCACCTCGGACAGGGAACTACAATGAGCAGTTCTTC. Its translation is CASSPRTGNYNEQFF. V is TRBV18 and J is TRBJ2-1; 8 bases are shared with TRBD1. Germline V lookup: CDR1 KGHSH, CDR2 LQKENI. Unmatched junction bases numbered 4, after V lost 3 bases and J lost 3 bases. This CDR3 is 15 amino acids long.

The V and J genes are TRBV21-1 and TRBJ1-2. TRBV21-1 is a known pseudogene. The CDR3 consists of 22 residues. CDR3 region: CASSKGGFKGPTDPLSGYGYTF. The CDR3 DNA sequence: TGTGCCAGCAGCAAAGGGGGTTTTAAAGGACCGACGGACCCATTATCTGGCTATGGCTACACCTTC.

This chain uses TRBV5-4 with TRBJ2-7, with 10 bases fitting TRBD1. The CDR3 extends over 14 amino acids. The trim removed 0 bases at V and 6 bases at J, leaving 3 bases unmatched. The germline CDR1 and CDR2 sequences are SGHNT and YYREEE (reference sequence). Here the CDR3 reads CASSLGRTGGEQYF. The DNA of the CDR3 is TGTGCCAGCAGCTTGGGAAGGACAGGGGGCGAGCAGTACTTC. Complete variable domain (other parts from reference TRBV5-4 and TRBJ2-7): ETGVTQSPTHLIKTRGQQVTLRCSSQSGHNTVSWYQQALGQGPQFIFQYYREEENGRGNFPPRFSGLQFPNYSSELNVNALELDDSALYLCASSLGRTGGEQYFGPGTRLTVT.

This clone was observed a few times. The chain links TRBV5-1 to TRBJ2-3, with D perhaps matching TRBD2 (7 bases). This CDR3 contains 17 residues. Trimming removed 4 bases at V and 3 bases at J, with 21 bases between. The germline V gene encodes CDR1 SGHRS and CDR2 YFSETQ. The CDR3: CASSLGGGAPGTDTQYF. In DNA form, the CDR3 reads TGCGCCAGCAGCCTCGGTGGGGGGGCTCCAGGGACAGATACGCAGTATTTT.

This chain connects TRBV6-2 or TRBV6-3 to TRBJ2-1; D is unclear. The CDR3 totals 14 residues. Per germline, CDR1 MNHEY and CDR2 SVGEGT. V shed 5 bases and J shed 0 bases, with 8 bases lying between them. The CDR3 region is CASSRSFSYNEQFF. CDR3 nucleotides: TGTGCCAGCAGTCGGAGTTTCTCCTACAATGAGCAGTTCTTC.

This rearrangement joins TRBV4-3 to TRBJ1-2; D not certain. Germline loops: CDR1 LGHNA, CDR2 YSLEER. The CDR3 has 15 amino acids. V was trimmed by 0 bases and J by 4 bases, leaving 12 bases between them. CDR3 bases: TGCGCCAGCAGCCAAGAGGCAGGAAAGGGCTATGGCTACACCTTC. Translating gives CASSQEAGKGYGYTF.

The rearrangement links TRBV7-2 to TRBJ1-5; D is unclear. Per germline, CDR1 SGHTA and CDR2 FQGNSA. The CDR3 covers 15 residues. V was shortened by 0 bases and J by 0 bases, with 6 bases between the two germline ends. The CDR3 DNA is TGTGCCAGCAGCTTAGCGCCCGTTAGCAATCAGCCCCAGCATTTT. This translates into CASSLAPVSNQPQHF.

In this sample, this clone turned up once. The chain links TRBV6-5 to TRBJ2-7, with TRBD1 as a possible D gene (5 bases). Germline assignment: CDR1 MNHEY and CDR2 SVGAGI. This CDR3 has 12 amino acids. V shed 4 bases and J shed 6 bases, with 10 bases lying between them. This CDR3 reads CASSSQVFEQYF. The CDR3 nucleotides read TGTGCCAGCAGTTCACAGGTATTCGAGCAGTACTTC.

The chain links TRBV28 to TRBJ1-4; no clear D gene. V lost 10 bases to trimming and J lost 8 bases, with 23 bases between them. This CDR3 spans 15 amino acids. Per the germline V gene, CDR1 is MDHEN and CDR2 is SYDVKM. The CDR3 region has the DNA TGTGCCATCCAGCCCAAAAACCGTAACGAGGAAAAACTGTTTTTT. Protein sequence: CAIQPKNRNEEKLFF. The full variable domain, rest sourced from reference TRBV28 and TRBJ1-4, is DVKVTQSSRYLVKRTGEKVFLECVQDMDHENMFWYRQDPGLGLRLIYFSYDVKMKEKGDIPEGYSVSREKKERFSLILESASTNQTSMYLCAIQPKNRNEEKLFFGSGTQLSVL.

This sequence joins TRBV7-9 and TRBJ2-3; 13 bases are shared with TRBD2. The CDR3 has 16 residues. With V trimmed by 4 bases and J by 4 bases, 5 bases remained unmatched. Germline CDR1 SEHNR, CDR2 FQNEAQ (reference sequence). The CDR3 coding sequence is TGTGCCAGCAGCTCCGGACTAGCGGGAGAGGCAGATACGCAGTATTTT. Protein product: CASSSGLAGEADTQYF.

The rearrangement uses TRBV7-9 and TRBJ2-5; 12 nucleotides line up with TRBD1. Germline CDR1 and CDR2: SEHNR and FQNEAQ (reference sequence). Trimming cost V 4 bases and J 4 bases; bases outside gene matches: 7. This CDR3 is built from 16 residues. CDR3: CASSSRDRGRLETQYF. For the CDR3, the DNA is TGTGCCAGCAGCTCCCGGGACAGGGGGCGATTAGAGACCCAGTACTTC.

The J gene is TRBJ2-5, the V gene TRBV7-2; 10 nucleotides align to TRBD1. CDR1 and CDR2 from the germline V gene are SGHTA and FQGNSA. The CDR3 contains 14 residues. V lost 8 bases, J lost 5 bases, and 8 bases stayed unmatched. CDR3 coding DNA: TGTGCCAGCCGGAGGGACAGGGGTTCCGAGACCCAGTACTTC. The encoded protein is CASRRDRGSETQYF.

CDR3 protein: CASSPAPISYGYTF. For the CDR3, the DNA is TGCGCCAGCAGCCCCGCCCCGATATCCTATGGCTACACCTTC. The rearrangement joins TRBV23-1 to TRBJ1-2, with no clear D. TRBV23-1 is labeled an ORF, and its function is uncertain. Trimming cost V 6 bases and J 4 bases, with 15 bases left between them. This CDR3 is built from 14 residues.